The TCR beta chain under discussion was sequenced for a study of blood T cell repertoires in COVID-19. Whole-study context: PBMCs, B-cell-depleted T cells, or T cells provided the cDNA or gDNA that made up the material.

The CDR3 length is 15 residues. V lost 3 bases and J lost 2; bases outside the gene matches: 5. CDR1 is WSHSY, CDR2 SAAADI, per germline. The protocol was immunoSEQ multiplex PCR, while the TCRdb copy is restricted to in-frame clones and leaves out a portion. The sample contains about 250,000 clones, 85% of which appear only once. This rearrangement joins TRBV10-2 to TRBJ2-7, with 9 bases that match TRBD1. The receptor comes from a man aged 45-65 years with COVID-19, enrolled during active disease. Sequenced input: peripheral blood. CDR3 protein: CASSDPGTGTYEQYF. The CDR3 DNA sequence: TGCGCCAGCAGTGATCCCGGGACAGGGACCTACGAGCAGTACTTC.